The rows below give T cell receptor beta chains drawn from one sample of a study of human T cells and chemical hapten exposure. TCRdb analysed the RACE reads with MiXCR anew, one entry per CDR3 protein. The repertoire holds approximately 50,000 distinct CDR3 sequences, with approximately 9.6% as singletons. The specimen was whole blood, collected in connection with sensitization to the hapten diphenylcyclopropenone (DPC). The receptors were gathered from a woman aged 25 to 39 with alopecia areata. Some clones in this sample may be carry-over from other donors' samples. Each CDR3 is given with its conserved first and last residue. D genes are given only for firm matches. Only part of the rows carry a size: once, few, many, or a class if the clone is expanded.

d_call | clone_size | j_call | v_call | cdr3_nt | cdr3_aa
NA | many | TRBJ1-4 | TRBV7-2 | TGTGCCAGCAGCTTAGGGCAGGGGTATCTTCGAGAAAAACTGTTTTTT | CASSLGQGYLREKLFF
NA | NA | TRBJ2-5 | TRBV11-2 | TGTGCCAGCAGCTTAGAACGGGGTCTAGAGACCCAGTACTTC | CASSLERGLETQYF
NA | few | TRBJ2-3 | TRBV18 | TGTGCCAGCTCACCACCAGGGGTTCGTATCCCAGATACGCAGTATTTT | CASSPPGVRIPDTQYF
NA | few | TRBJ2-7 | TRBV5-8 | TGTGCCAGCAGCTTGCCAGGGGGGTTAAACGAGCAGTACTTC | CASSLPGGLNEQYF
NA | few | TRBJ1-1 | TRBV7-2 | TGTGCCAGCAGCCCTATGCCAAAGACCAAGGGGTATACTGAAGCTTTCTTT | CASSPMPKTKGYTEAFF
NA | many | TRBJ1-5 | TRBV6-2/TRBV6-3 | TGTGCCAGCAGCCGTACTACACCTAGCAATCAGCCCCAGCATTTT | CASSRTTPSNQPQHF
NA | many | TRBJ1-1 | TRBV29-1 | TGCAGCGTTGGACACAAGTTAGCGAGCACTGAAGCTTTCTTT | CSVGHKLASTEAFF
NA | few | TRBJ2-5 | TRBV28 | TGTGCCAGCAGTACCGGCGGGTCTCAAGAGACCCAGTACTTC | CASSTGGSQETQYF
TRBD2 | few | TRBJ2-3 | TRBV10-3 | TGTGCCATCAGTGAGAGGGCTAGCGGGGGCGGCACAGATACGCAGTATTTT | CAISERASGGGTDTQYF
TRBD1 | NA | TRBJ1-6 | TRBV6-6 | TGTGCCAGCAGTTATGGGACAGAGAATTCACCCCTCCACTTT | CASSYGTENSPLHF
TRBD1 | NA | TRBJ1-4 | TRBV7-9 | TGTGCCAGCAGCTTACCGGGACAGGGGCCCCCTAATGAAAAACTGTTTTTT | CASSLPGQGPPNEKLFF
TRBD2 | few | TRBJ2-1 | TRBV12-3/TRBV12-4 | TGTGCCAGCAGCACGGGACTAGCGGGGGGTAATGAGCAGTTCTTC | CASSTGLAGGNEQFF
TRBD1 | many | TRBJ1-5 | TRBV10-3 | TGTGCCATCAGTGAGTCGGGACAGGGAAGTCAGCCCCAGCATTTT | CAISESGQGSQPQHF
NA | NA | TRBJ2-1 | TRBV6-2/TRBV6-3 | TGTGCCAGCAGCCCCGGAGCCCTCACCAACGGGCAGTTCTTC | CASSPGALTNGQFF
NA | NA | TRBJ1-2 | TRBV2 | TGTGCCAGCAGTGGAGACCTGGGGGGCTCTGGCTACACCTTC | CASSGDLGGSGYTF
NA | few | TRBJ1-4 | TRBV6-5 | TGTGCCAGCAGTTACGTGGGTAGGAGTGAAAAACTGTTTTTT | CASSYVGRSEKLFF
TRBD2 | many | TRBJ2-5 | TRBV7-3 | TGTGCCAGCAGCTTAGGGCTAGCGGGGGGAGAGACCCAGTACTTC | CASSLGLAGGETQYF
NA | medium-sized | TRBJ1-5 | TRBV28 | TGTGCCAGCAGTCTTCAGGGAGGCCAGCCCCAGCATTTT | CASSLQGGQPQHF
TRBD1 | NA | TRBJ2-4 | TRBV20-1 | TGCAGTGTTATTCCCGGGACAGGGTTTGGAAACATTCAGTACTTC | CSVIPGTGFGNIQYF
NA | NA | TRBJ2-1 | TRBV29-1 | TGCAGCGTTAAAAAAACGGTAGGAGGAGTGGGATTCTTC | CSVKKTVGGVGFF
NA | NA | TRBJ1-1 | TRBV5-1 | TGCGCCAGCAGCTCGGTAGGGCGGGCTGAAGCTTTCTTT | CASSSVGRAEAFF
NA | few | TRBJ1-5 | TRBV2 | TGTGCCAGCTCAGGTGTTTTCGGCAATCAGCCCCAGCATTTT | CASSGVFGNQPQHF
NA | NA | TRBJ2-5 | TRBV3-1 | TGTGCCAGCAGCTATAAACAGGGTTCCTTCGGGACCCAGTACTTC | CASSYKQGSFGTQYF
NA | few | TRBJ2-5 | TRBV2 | TGTGCCAGCAGTGTGGTTTGGGCCGGGGAGACCCAGTACTTC | CASSVVWAGETQYF
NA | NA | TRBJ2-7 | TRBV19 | TGTGCCAGTAACGATGGAGGGATCGAGCAGTACTTC | CASNDGGIEQYF
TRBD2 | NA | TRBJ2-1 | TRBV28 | TGTGCCAGCATGGGACTAGCGGGGCCCCCATACAATGAGCAGTTCTTC | CASMGLAGPPYNEQFF
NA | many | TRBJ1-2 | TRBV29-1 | TGCAGCGTTGAATGGCCAGCCAACTATGGCTACACCTTC | CSVEWPANYGYTF
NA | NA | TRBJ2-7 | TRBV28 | TGTGCCAGCAGTGGGTTTTACGAGCAGTACTTC | CASSGFYEQYF
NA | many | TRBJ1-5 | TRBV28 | TGTGCCAGCAGTCCTCAACGGGGCAATCAGCCCCAGCATTTT | CASSPQRGNQPQHF
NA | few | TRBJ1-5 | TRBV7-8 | TGTGCCAGCAGCTTATACCAGGGGTGGGGCAATCAGCCCCAGCATTTT | CASSLYQGWGNQPQHF
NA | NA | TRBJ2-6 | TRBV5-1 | TGCGCCAGCAGCCCCGGACACCCTTCTGGGGCCAACGTCCTGACTTTC | CASSPGHPSGANVLTF
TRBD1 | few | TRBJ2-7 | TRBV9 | TGTGCCAGCAGCCCCGGACAGGGGGCGTTCGAGCAGTACTTC | CASSPGQGAFEQYF
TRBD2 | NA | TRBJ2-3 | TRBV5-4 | TGTGCCAGCACGCCGGGACTAGCGGGGTACACAGATACGCAGTATTTT | CASTPGLAGYTDTQYF
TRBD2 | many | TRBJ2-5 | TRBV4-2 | TGTGCCAGCAGCCAAGATTCGCTAGCGGGGGAACAAGAGACCCAGTACTTC | CASSQDSLAGEQETQYF
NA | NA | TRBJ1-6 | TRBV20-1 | TGCAGTGCTATCATTCCACAAGAGTCAAGTTCACCCCTCCACTTT | CSAIIPQESSSPLHF
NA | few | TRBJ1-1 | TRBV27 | TGTGCCAGCAGTTTAGACATTACAAGGAACACTGAAGCTTTCTTT | CASSLDITRNTEAFF
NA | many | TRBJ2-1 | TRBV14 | TGTGCCAGCAGCCAAGACTACCAGGGCAATGAGCAGTTCTTC | CASSQDYQGNEQFF
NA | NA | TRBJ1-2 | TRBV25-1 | TGTGCCAGCAGTGGTCCCTCTAACTATGGCGACACCTTC | CASSGPSNYGDTF
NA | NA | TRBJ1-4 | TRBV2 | TGTGCCAGCAGTGTCGCCGGTGTGGAAAAACTGTTTTTT | CASSVAGVEKLFF
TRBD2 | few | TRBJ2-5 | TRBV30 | TGTGCCTGTGGGACTAGCGGGGGGGAGCAAGAGACCCAGTACTTC | CACGTSGGEQETQYF
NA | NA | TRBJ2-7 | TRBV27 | TGTGCCAGCAGTTTTCTAGCACCGCCCTACGAGCAGTACTTC | CASSFLAPPYEQYF
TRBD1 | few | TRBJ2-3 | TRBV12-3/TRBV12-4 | TGTGCCAGCAGCTCCTACCTGACAGGGGGCGGCACAGATACGCAGTATTTT | CASSSYLTGGGTDTQYF